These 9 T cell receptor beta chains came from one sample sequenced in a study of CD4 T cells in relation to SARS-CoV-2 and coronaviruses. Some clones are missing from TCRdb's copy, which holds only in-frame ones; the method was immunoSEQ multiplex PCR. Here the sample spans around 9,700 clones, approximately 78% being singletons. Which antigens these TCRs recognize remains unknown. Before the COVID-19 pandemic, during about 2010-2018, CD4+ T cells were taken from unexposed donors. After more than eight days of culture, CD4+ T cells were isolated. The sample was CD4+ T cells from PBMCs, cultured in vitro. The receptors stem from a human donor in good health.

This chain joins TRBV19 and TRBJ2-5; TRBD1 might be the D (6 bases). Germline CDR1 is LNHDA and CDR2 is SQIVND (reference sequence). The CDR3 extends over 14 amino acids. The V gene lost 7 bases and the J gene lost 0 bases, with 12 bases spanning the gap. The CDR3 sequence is CASTQGGYQETQYF. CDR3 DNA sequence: TGTGCCAGTACCCAAGGGGGATACCAAGAGACCCAGTACTTC.

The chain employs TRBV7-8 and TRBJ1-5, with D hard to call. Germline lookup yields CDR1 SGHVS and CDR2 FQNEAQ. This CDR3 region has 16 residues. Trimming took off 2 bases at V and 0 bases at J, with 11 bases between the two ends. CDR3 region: CASSLSSLTSNQPQHF. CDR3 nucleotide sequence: TGTGCCAGCAGCTTAAGCAGTTTGACTAGCAATCAGCCCCAGCATTTT.

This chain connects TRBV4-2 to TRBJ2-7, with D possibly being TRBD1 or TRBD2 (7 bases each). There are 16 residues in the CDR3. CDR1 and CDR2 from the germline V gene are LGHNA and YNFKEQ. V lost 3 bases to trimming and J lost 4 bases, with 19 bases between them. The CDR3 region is CASSQGGTDLRYEQYF. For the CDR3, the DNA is TGTGCCAGCAGCCAGGGGGGGACAGACCTAAGGTACGAGCAGTACTTC.

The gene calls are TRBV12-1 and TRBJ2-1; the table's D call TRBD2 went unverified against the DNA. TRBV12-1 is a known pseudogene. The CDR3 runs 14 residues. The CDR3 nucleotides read TGTGCCAGCACTGGGGCTAGCGGGATCGATGAGCAGTTCTTC. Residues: CASTGASGIDEQFF.

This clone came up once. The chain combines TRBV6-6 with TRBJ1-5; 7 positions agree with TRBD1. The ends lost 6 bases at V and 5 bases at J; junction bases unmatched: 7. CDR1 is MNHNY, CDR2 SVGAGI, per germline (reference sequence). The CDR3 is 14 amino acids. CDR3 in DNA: TGTGCCAGCAGAAAAGGACAGGCTGATCAGCCCCAGCATTTT. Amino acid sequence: CASRKGQADQPQHF.

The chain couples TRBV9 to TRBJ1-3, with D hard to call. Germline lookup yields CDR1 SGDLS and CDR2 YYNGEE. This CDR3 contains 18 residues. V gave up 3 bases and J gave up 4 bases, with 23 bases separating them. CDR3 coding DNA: TGTGCCAGCAGCGCGACCCCTAGGAGGGAGGGAGGAGGAAACACCATATATTTT. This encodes CASSATPRREGGGNTIYF. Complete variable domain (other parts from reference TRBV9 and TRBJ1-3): DSGVTQTPKHLITATGQRVTLRCSPRSGDLSVYWYQQSLDQGLQFLIQYYNGEERAKGNILERFSAQQFPDLHSELNLSSLELGDSALYFCASSATPRREGGGNTIYFGEGSWLTVV.

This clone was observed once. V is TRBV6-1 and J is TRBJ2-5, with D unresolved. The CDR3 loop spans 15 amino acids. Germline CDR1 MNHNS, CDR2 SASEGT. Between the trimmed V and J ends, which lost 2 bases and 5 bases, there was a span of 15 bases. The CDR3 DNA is TGTGCCAGCAGTGAATTGAGTAGCCCACTTGAGACCCAGTACTTC. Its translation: CASSELSSPLETQYF.

Here the CDR3 reads CASSLGLAGVHEQYF. CDR3 nucleotides: TGTGCCAGCAGCTTAGGACTAGCGGGAGTCCACGAGCAGTACTTC. V usage is TRBV7-2 and J usage is TRBJ2-7, with 12 bases lining up with TRBD2. V trimming: 1 base; J trimming: 5 bases; junction bases outside the gene matches: 3. This CDR3 is 15 amino acids long. CDR1 is SGHTA, CDR2 FQGNSA, per germline.

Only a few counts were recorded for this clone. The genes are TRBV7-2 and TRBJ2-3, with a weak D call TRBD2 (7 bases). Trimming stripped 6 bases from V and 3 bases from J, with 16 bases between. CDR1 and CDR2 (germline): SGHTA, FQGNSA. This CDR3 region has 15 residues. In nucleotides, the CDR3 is TGTGCCAGCAGACTAGGGGGGCGGGAGACAGATACGCAGTATTTT. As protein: CASRLGGRETDTQYF.